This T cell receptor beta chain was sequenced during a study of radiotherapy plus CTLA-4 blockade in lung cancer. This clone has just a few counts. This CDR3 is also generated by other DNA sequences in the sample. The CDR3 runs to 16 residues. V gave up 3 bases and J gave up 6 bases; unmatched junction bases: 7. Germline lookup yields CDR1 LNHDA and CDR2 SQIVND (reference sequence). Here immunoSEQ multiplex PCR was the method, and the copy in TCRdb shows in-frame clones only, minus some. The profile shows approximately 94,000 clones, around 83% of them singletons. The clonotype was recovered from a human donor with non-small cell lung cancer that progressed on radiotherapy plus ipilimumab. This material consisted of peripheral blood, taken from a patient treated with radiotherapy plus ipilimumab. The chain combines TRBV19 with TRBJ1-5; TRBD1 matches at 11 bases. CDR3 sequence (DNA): TGTGCCAGTAGTATTCCCGGACAGGGGGCGCGTCAGCCCCAGCATTTT. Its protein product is CASSIPGQGARQPQHF. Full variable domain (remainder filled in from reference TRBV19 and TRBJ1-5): DGGITQSPKYLFRKEGQNVTLSCEQNLNHDAMYWYRQDPGQGLRLIYYSQIVNDFQKGDIAEGYSVSREKKESFPLTVTSAQKNPTAFYLCASSIPGQGARQPQHFGDGTRLSIL.